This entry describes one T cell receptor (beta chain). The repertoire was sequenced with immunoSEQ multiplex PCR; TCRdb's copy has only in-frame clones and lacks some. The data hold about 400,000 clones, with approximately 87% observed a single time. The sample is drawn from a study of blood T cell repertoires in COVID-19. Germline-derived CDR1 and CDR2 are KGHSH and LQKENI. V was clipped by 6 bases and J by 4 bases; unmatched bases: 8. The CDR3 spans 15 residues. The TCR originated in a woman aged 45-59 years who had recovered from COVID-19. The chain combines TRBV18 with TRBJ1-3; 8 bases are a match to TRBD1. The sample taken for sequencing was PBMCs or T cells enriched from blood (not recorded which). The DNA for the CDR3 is TGTGCCAGCTCCCCCTCGACAGGGGACGGAAACACCATATATTTT. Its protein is CASSPSTGDGNTIYF.